These 3 T cell receptor beta chains were all obtained from the same sample, sequenced in a study of blood T cell repertoires in COVID-19. Assay: immunoSEQ multiplex PCR; the TCRdb copy retains only in-frame clones and omits some. The table lists some 670,000 clones, around 89% of them singletons. Material: peripheral blood. The receptors derive from a woman under 30 with acute or convalescent COVID-19.

The count of this clone is one. The chain carries TRBV5-6 and TRBJ2-1, with TRBD2 identical over 8 bases. Germline assignment: CDR1 SGHDT and CDR2 YYEEEE. The CDR3 totals 13 residues. With 4 bases clipped from V and 5 bases from J, the junction kept 2 bases outside the gene matches. Written as DNA, the CDR3 is TGTGCCAGCAGCGCGGGGGGTCACAATGAGCAGTTCTTC. It yields the protein CASSAGGHNEQFF.

This clone was seen a handful of times. The same CDR3 also results from other DNA sequences found in this sample. The chain carries TRBV28 and TRBJ1-2, with TRBD1 matching over 9 bases. The CDR3 runs 13 residues. Germline CDR1 reads MDHEN; CDR2 reads SYDVKM. Trimming at V came to 3 bases and at J to 5 bases, leaving 1 base not matched to a gene. The CDR3 is CASSFGTGYGYTF. In DNA, the CDR3 is TGTGCCAGCAGTTTTGGGACAGGGTATGGCTACACCTTC.

V is TRBV6-4 and J is TRBJ1-4, with D tentatively TRBD1 (5 bases). Germline lookup yields CDR1 MRHNA and CDR2 SNTAGT. Between the trimmed V and J ends, which lost 6 bases and 8 bases, there was a span of 28 bases. The CDR3 has 18 amino acids. CDR3 sequence: CASSVFLGRGLRAEKLFF. As DNA, the CDR3 is TGTGCCAGCAGCGTATTTTTGGGGAGGGGTTTAAGGGCCGAAAAACTGTTTTTT.